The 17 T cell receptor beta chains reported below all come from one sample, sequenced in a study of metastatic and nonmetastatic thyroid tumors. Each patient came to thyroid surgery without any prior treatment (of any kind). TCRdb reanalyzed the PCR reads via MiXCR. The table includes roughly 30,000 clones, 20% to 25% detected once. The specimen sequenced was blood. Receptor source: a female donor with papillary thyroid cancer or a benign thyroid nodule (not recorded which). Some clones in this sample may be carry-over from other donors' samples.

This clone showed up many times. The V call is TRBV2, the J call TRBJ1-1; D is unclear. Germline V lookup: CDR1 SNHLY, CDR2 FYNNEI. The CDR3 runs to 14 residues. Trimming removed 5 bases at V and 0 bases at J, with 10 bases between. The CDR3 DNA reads TGTGCCAGCAGTCCTACAGTTATGAACACTGAAGCTTTCTTT. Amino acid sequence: CASSPTVMNTEAFF.

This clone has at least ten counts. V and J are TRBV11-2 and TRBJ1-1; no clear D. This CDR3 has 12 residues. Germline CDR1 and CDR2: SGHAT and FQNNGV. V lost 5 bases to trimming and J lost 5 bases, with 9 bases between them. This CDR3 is CASSQSRTEAFF. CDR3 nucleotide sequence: TGTGCCAGCAGCCAATCTCGGACTGAAGCTTTCTTT.

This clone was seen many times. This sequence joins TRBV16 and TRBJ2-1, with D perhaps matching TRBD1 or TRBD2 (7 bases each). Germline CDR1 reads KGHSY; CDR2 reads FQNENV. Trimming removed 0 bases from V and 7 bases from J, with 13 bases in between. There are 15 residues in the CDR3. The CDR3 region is CASSQSNRGGNEQFF. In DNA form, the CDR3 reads TGTGCCAGCAGCCAATCGAACAGGGGAGGGAATGAGCAGTTCTTC.

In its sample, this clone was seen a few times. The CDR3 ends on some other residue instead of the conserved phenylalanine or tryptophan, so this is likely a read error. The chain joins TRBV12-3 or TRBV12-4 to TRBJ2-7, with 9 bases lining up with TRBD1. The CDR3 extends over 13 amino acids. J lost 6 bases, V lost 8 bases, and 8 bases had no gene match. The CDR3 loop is CASGQGMGLEQYS. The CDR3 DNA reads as TGTGCCAGCGGACAGGGGATGGGCCTCGAGCAGTACTCC.

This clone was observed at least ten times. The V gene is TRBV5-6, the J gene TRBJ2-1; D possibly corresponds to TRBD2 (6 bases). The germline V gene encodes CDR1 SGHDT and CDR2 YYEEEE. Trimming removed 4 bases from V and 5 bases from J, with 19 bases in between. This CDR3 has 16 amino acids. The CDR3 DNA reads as TGTGCCAGCAGCCCTCCGGGACTGGAAGTTCACAATGAGCAGTTCTTC. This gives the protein CASSPPGLEVHNEQFF.

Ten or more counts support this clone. CDR3 bases: TGTGCCAGCAGTTTATATTTTCCCGGGACAGGGAGCGCCGGGGAGCTGTTTTTT. This encodes CASSLYFPGTGSAGELFF. The chain couples TRBV28 to TRBJ2-2; 9 positions match TRBD1. The CDR3 totals 18 residues. J gave up 6 bases and V 1 base, and 12 bases lay outside the gene matches. CDR1 and CDR2 (germline): MDHEN, SYDVKM. Variable domain in full (rest from reference TRBV28 and TRBJ2-2): DVKVTQSSRYLVKRTGEKVFLECVQDMDHENMFWYRQDPGLGLRLIYFSYDVKMKEKGDIPEGYSVSREKKERFSLILESASTNQTSMYLCASSLYFPGTGSAGELFFGEGSRLTVL.

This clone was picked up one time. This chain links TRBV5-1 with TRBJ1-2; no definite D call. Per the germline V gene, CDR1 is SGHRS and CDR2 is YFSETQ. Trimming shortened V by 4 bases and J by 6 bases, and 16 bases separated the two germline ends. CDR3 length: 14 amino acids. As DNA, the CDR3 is TGCGCCAGCAGCCCGGCCATGGGCCTGGATGGCTACACCTTC. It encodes CASSPAMGLDGYTF.

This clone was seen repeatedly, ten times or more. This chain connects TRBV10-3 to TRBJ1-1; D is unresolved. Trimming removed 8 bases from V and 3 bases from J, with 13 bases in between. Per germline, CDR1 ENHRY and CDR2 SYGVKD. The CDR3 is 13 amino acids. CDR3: CAIQVSPDTEAFF. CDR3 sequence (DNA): TGTGCCATCCAGGTCTCCCCGGACACTGAAGCTTTCTTT.

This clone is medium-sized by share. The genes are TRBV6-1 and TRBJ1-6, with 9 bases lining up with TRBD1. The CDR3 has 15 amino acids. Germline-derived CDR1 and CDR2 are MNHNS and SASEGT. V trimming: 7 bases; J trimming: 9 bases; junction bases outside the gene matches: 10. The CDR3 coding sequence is TGTGCCAGCACCGAAGGGAACAGGGGGCTTTCACCCCTCCACTTT. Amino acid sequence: CASTEGNRGLSPLHF.

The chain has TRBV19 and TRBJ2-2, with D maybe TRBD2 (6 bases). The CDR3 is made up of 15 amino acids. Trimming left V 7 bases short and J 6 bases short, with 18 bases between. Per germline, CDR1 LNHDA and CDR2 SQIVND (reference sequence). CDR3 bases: TGTGCCAGTAACCCGCCGTCGCGGGATGCCGGGGAGCTGTTTTTT. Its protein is CASNPPSRDAGELFF.

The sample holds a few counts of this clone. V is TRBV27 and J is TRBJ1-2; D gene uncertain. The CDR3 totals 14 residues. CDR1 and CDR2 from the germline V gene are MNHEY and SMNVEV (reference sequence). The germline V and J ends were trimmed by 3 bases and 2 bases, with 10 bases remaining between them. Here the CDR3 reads CASSFSGRNYGYTF. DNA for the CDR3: TGTGCCAGCAGTTTCTCGGGGAGGAACTATGGCTACACCTTC.

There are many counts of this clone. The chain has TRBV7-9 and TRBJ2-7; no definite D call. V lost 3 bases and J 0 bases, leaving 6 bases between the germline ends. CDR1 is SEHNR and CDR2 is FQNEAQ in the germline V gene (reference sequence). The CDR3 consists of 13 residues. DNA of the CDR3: TGTGCCAGCAGCTTTACTATCTCCTACGAGCAGTACTTC. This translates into CASSFTISYEQYF.

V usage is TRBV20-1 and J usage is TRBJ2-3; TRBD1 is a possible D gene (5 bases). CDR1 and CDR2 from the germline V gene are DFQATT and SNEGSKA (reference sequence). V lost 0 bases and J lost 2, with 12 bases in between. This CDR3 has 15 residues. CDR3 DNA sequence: TGCAGTGCTAGAGATCGTAAGGGGAACACAGATACGCAGTATTTT. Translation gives CSARDRKGNTDTQYF.

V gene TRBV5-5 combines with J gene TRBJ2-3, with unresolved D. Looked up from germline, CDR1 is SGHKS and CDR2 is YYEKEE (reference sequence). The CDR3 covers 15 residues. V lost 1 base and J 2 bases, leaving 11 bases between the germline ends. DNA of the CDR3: TGTGCCAGCAGCTTGTCCGGGCATCACACAGATACGCAGTATTTT. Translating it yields CASSLSGHHTDTQYF. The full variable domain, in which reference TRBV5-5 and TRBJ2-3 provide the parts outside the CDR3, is DAGVTQSPTHLIKTRGQQVTLRCSPISGHKSVSWYQQVLGQGPQFIFQYYEKEERGRGNFPDRFSARQFPNYSSELNVNALLLGDSALYLCASSLSGHHTDTQYFGPGTRLTVL.

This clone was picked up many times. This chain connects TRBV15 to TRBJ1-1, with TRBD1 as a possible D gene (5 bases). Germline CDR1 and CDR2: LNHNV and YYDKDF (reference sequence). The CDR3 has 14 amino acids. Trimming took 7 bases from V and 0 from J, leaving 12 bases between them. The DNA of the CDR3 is TGTGCCACCACCACGGGGCAGATGAACACTGAAGCTTTCTTT. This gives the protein CATTTGQMNTEAFF.

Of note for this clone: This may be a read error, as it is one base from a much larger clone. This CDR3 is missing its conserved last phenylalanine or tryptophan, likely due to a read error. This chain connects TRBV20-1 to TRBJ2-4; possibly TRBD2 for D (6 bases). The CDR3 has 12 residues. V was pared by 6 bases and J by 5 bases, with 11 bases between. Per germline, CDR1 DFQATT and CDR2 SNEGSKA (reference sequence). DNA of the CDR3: TGCAGTGCCCGGGCGGGACAAAACATTCAGTACTCC. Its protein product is CSARAGQNIQYS.

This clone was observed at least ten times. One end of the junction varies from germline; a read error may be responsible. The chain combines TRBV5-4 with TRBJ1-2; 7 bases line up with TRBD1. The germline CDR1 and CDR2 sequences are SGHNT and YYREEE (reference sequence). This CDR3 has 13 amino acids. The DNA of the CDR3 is TGTGCCAGCAGCTTCGGAGGGGGCAATGGTTACACCTTC. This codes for CASSFGGGNGYTF.